This TCR beta chain came from a study of OX40 agonist ivuxolimab in advanced cancers. Looked up from germline, CDR1 is LNHDA and CDR2 is SQIVND (reference sequence). V dropped 4 bases and J dropped 2 bases, with 9 bases sitting between them. The CDR3 loop spans 14 amino acids. Sequencing used immunoSEQ multiplex PCR; TCRdb keeps in-frame clones, though not all of them. The table lists 150,000 to 190,000 clones, approximately 94% of them singletons. Sequencing was performed on CD4+ or CD8+ T cells sorted from blood, taken in a trial of the OX40 agonist ivuxolimab. The clonotype comes from an adult with an advanced solid tumor such as melanoma, head and neck, liver or kidney cancer. The rearrangement joins TRBV19 to TRBJ1-3; maybe TRBD1 (6 bases). In DNA, the CDR3 is TGTGCCAGTAGTACGCAGGGGACTGGAAACACCATATATTTT. This gives the protein CASSTQGTGNTIYF. Full variable domain (rest looked up from reference TRBV19 and TRBJ1-3): DGGITQSPKYLFRKEGQNVTLSCEQNLNHDAMYWYRQDPGQGLRLIYYSQIVNDFQKGDIAEGYSVSREKKESFPLTVTSAQKNPTAFYLCASSTQGTGNTIYFGEGSWLTVV.